This TCR beta chain was recovered during a study of CD8 T cells in ankylosing spondylitis. Findings of the study overall: It was reported that disease-linked clones were significantly enriched in matched ankylosing spondylitis synovial fluid. Blood from ankylosing spondylitis patients appeared to carry a characteristic roughly 8-variant TCR beta motif.

Preparation of TCR beta libraries was done by quantitative 5'-RACE with molecular barcodes. One entry per CDR3 protein results from TCRdb running MiXCR on the 5' RACE reads. The sample lists 200,000 to 250,000 distinct CDR3 sequences, roughly 10% seen once, with about 20% in the top ten. Remarks on this clonotype: Its antigen is not identified.

J gave up 5 bases and V 6 bases, and 11 bases lay outside the gene matches. CDR3 length: 15 amino acids. This chain joins TRBV12-3 or TRBV12-4 and TRBJ2-3, with 7 nucleotides matching TRBD2. The receptor was isolated from a male donor with ankylosing spondylitis or in good health (not recorded which). Sequenced: blood, either unsorted or a sorted T cell fraction (not recorded which). CDR3 nucleotide sequence: TGTGCCAGCAGCTTTGGGACTACACCCGTAGATACGCAGTATTTT. Protein: CASSFGTTPVDTQYF.